Sequencing of this T cell receptor (beta chain) was carried out in a study of blood T cell repertoires in COVID-19. Assay: immunoSEQ multiplex PCR; the TCRdb copy retains only in-frame clones and omits some. The sample lists approximately 200,000 clones; more than 85% were seen once. V shed 9 bases and J shed 5 bases, with 14 bases lying between them. The CDR3 length is 13 residues. The V gene's germline CDR1 is SSHAT and CDR2 FNYEAQ (reference sequence). The specimen was peripheral blood. V is TRBV7-7 and J is TRBJ2-1; D is perhaps TRBD1 (6 bases). The TCR was taken from a man in his forties or fifties with active or convalescent COVID-19. Here the CDR3 DNA reads TGTGCCAGTTCCAGTAACAGGGACAATGAGCAGTTCTTC. Residues: CASSSNRDNEQFF.